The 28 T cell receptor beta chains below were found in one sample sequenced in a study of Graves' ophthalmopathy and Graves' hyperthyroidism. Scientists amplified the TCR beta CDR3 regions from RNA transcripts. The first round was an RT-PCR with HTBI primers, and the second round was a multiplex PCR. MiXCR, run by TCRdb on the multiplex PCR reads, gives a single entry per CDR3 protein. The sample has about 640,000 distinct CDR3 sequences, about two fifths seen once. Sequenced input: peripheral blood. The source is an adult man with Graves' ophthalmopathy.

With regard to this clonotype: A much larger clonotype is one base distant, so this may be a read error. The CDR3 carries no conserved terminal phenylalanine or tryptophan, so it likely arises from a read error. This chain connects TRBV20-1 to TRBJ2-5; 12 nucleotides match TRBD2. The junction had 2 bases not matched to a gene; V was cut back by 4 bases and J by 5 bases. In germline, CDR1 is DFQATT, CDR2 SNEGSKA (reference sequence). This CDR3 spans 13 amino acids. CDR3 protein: CSATGLAGETQYV. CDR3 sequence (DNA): TGCAGTGCTACCGGACTAGCGGGGGAGACCCAGTACGTC.

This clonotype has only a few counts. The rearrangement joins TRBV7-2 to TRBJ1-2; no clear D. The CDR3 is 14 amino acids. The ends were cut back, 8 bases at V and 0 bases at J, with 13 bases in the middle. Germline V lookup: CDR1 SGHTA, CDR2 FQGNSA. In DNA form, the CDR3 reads TGTGCCAGCTCTACCACTGTAGCTAACTATGGCTACACCTTC. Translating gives CASSTTVANYGYTF.

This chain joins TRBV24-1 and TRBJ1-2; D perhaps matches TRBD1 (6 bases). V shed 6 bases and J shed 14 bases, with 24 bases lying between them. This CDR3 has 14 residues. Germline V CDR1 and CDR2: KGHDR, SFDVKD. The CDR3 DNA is TGTGCCACCAGTTCTTTGAGGAGGGGGGGAATCCGAACCTTC. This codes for CATSSLRRGGIRTF.

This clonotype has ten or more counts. The CDR3 loop is CASSPGAGGGETQYF. The CDR3 DNA reads as TGTGCCAGCAGCCCCGGGGCGGGAGGTGGAGAGACCCAGTACTTC. The chain employs TRBV10-3 and TRBJ2-5; TRBD2 agrees at 8 bases. The CDR3 has 15 residues. Germline CDR1 ENHRY, CDR2 SYGVKD. V lost 10 bases, J lost 4 bases, and 14 bases stayed unmatched.

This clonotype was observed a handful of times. CDR3 coding DNA: TGTGCTAGTGGCCCGGGACAGGGGAGTACCGAGCAGTACTTC. Protein product: CASGPGQGSTEQYF. This chain connects TRBV12-5 to TRBJ2-7; 10 nucleotides agree with TRBD1. Trimming took 6 bases from V and 6 from J; bases not matched to a gene: 8. CDR1 and CDR2 from the germline V gene are LGHNT and FRNRAP. This CDR3 has 14 residues.

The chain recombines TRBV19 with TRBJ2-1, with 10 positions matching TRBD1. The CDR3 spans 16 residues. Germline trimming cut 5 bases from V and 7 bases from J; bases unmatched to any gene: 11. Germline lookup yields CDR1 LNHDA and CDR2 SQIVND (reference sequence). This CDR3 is CASSRAKGQGLNEQFF. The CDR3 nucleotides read TGTGCCAGTAGTCGTGCTAAGGGACAGGGGTTAAATGAGCAGTTCTTC.

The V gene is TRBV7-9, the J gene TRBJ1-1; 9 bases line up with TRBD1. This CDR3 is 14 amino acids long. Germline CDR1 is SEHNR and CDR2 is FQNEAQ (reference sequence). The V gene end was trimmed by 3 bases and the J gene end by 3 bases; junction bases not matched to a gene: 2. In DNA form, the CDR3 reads TGTGCCAGCAGCTTGTGGGACAGGGACACTGAAGCTTTCTTT. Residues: CASSLWDRDTEAFF.

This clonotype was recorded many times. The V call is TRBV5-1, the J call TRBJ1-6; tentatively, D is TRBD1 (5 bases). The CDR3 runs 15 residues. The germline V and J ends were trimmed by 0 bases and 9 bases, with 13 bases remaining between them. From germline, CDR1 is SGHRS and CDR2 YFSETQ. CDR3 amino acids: CASSLDGTGGSPLHF. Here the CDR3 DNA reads TGCGCCAGCAGCTTGGATGGGACGGGAGGTTCACCCCTCCACTTT.

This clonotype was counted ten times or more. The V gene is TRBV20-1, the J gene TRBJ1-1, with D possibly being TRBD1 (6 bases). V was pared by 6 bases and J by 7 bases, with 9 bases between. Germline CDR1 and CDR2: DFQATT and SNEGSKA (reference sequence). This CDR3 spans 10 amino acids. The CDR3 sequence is CSARTVEAFF. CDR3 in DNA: TGCAGTGCACGGACAGTTGAAGCTTTCTTT.

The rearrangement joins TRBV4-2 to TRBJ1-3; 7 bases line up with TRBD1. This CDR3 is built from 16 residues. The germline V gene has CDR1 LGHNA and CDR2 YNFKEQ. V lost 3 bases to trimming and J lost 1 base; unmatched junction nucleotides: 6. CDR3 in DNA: TGTGCCAGCAGCCAGACCGAGGGGGCTTCTGGAAACACCATATATTTT. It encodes CASSQTEGASGNTIYF.

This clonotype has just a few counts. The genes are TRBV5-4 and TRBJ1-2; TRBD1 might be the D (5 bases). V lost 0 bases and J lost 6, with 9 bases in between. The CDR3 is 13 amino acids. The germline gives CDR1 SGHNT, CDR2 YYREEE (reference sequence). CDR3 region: CASSLAGADGYTF. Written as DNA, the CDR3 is TGTGCCAGCAGCTTGGCCGGGGCGGATGGCTACACCTTC.

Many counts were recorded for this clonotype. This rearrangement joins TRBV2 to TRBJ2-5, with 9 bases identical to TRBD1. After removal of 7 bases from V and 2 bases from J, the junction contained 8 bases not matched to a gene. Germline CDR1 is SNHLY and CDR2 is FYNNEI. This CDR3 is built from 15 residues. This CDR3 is CASNPRTGAQETQYF. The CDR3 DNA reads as TGTGCCAGCAATCCCCGGACAGGGGCTCAAGAGACCCAGTACTTC.

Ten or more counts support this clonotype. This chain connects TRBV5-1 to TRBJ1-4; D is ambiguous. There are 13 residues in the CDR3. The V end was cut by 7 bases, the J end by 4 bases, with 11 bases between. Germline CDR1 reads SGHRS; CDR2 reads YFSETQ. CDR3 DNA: TGCGCCAGCGGCGCCTCGGGTAATGAAAAACTGTTTTTT. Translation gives CASGASGNEKLFF.

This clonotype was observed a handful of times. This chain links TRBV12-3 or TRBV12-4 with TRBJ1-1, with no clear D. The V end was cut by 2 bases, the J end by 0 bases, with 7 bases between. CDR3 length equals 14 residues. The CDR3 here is CASSLQQVNTEAFF. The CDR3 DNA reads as TGTGCCAGCAGTTTACAGCAGGTGAACACTGAAGCTTTCTTT.

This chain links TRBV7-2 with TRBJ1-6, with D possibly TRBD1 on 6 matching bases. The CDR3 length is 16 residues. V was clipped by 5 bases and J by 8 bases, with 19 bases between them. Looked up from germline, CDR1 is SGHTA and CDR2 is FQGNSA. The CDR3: CASSQVGDMLYSPLHF. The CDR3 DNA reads TGTGCCAGCAGCCAAGTAGGGGACATGCTTTATTCACCCCTCCACTTT.

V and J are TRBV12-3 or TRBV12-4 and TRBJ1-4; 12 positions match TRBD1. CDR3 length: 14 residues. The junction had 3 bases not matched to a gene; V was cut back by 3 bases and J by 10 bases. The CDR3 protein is CASSLGTGGGKLFF. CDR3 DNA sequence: TGTGCCAGCAGTTTGGGGACAGGGGGCGGAAAACTGTTTTTT.

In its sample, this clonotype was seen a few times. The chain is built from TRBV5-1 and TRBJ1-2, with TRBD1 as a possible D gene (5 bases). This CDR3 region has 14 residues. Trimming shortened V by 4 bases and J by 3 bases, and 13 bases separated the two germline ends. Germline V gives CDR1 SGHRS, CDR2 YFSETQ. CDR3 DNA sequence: TGCGCCAGCAGCGCCCCCGGGGGTGACTATGGCTACACCTTC. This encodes CASSAPGGDYGYTF.

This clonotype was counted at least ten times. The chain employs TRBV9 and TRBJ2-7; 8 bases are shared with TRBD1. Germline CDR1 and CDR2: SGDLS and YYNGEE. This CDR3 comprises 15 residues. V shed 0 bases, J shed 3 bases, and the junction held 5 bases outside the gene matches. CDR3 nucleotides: TGTGCCAGCAGCGTAGGGACAGGGACGGTCTACGAGCAGTACTTC. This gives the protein CASSVGTGTVYEQYF.

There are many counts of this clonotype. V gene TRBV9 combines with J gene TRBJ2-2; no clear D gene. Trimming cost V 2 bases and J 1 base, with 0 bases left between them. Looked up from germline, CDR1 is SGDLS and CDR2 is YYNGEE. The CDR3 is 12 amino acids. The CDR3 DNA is TGTGCCAGCAGCGTGAACACCGGGGAGCTGTTTTTT. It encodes CASSVNTGELFF.

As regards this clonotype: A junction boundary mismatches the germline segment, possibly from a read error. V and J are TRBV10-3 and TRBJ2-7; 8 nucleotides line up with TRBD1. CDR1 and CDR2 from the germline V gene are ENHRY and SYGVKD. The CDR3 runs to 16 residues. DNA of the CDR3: TGTGCCAGCAGTGCCTCTCTCGGGACAGGTACCTACGAGCAGTACTTC. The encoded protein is CASSASLGTGTYEQYF.

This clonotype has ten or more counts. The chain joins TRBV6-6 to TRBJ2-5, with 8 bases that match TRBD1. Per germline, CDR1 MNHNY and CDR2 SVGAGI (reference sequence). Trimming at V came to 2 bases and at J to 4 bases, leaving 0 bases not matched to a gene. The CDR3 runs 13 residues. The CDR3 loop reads CASSYGTGETQYF. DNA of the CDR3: TGTGCCAGCAGTTACGGGACAGGAGAGACCCAGTACTTC.

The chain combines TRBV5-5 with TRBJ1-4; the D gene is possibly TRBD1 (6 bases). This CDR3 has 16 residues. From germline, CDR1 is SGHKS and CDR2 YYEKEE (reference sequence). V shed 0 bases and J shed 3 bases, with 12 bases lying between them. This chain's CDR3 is CASSLVDRSPNEKLFF. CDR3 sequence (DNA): TGTGCCAGCAGCTTGGTAGACAGGTCTCCTAATGAAAAACTGTTTTTT.

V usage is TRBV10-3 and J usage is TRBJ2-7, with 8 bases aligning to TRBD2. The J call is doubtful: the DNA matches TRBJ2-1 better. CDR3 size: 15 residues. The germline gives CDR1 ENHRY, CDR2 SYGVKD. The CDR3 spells CAISEERGGPHEQFF. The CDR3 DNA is TGTGCCATCAGTGAGGAACGGGGGGGCCCCCATGAGCAGTTCTTC.

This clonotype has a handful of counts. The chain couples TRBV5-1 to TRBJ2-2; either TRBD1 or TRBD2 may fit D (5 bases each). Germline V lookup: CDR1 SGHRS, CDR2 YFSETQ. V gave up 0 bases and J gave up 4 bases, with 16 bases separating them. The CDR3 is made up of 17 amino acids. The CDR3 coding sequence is TGCGCCAGCAGCTTGGGTCCACTCGAGGGGCGCACCGGGGAGCTGTTTTTT. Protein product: CASSLGPLEGRTGELFF.

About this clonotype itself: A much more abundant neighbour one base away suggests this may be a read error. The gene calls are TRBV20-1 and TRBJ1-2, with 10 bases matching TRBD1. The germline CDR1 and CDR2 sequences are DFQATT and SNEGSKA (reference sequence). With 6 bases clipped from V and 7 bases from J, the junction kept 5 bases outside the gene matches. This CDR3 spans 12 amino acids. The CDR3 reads CSARRDRGGYTF. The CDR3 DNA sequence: TGCAGTGCCAGACGGGACAGGGGTGGCTACACCTTC.

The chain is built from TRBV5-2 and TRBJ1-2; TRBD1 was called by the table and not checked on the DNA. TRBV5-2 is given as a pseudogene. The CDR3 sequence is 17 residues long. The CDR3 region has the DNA TGTGCCAGCAACGGACCGGTCGACGCCGGGACAGGGGCCGGCTACACCTTC. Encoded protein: CASNGPVDAGTGAGYTF.

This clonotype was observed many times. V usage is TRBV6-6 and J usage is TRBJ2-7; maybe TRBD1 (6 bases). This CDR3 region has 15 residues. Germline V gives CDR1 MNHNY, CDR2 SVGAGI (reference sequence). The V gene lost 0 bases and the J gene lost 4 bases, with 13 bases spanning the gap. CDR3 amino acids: CASSYSNVRGYEQYF. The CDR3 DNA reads TGTGCCAGCAGTTACTCGAATGTCAGGGGTTACGAGCAGTACTTC.

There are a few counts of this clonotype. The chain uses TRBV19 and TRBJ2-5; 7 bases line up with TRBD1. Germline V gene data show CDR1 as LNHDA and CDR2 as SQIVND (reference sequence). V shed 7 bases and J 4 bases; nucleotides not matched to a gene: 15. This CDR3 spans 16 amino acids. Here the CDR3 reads CASKPRRWDSRETQYF. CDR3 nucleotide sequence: TGTGCCAGTAAACCAAGGAGGTGGGACAGCCGAGAGACCCAGTACTTC. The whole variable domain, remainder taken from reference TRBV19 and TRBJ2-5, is DGGITQSPKYLFRKEGQNVTLSCEQNLNHDAMYWYRQDPGQGLRLIYYSQIVNDFQKGDIAEGYSVSREKKESFPLTVTSAQKNPTAFYLCASKPRRWDSRETQYFGPGTRLLVL.